This T cell receptor (beta chain) was found in a study of T cell responses to AZD1222 COVID-19 vaccine. Study details: Second-dose schedules of about 4 or about 12 weeks were combined.

In regard to this clone: Its antigen is unidentified.

Broader study findings: The study identified only five or six AZD1222 recipients as seropositive at baseline. Clonal diversity was possibly underestimated; the donors were predominantly white British and more often female.

Generated by immunoSEQ multiplex PCR, the TCRdb table keeps only in-frame clones and is missing some. The repertoire consists of about 140,000 clones, with approximately 90% occurring once and the leading ten covering about 3.8%. This clonotype originated in an adult in good health. Here the sequenced sample was peripheral blood, taken on day 0 of AZD1222 vaccination.

CDR3 in amino acids: CASSYSGNDEQFF. The CDR3 region has the DNA TGTGCCAGCAGCTATAGCGGGAACGATGAGCAGTTCTTC. This chain joins TRBV5-5 and TRBJ2-1; TRBD2 matches at 8 bases. Germline V gives CDR1 SGHKS, CDR2 YYEKEE (reference sequence). Unmatched junction bases numbered 4, after V lost 3 bases and J lost 8 bases. The CDR3 totals 13 residues.